These 8 T cell receptor beta chains were sequenced from one sample in a study of blood T cells in healthy people across ages (dated by TCRdb to between 2014 and 2016). Libraries were prepared through 5' RACE. The data were produced on an Illumina HiSeq 2500. A second PCR of 7 to 11 cycles was performed with a sample-barcoded 5' primer and a J-beta primer mix. TCRdb trimmed the raw reads at Q25, called clones with MiXCR and kept productive beta chains. Records with the same CDR3 protein are collapsed into one entry carrying the most frequent genes and DNA. This sample is represented by about 670,000 distinct CDR3 sequences; 52% of them were singletons. The ten most abundant clones make up approximately 13% of the sample. Input material: blood. All receptors come from a woman of 80 years or more in good health.

The rearrangement joins TRBV24-1 to TRBJ2-7, with a possible D match to TRBD1 (5 bases). Germline-derived CDR1 and CDR2 are KGHDR and SFDVKD. CDR3 length: 9 amino acids. The CDR3, as DNA: TGTGCTGACACAGGTCCCCAGTACTTC. Its translation is CADTGPQYF.

V gene TRBV15 combines with J gene TRBJ1-5, with D hard to call. This CDR3 is built from 17 residues. Germline values: CDR1 LNHNV, CDR2 YYDKDF (reference sequence). Trimming took 0 bases from V and 9 from J, leaving 21 bases between them. The CDR3 DNA is TGTGCCACCAGCAGAGACCGAAGTCGAAAGGTCCGGGGGCCCCAGCATTTT. Amino acids: CATSRDRSRKVRGPQHF.

This clonotype has only a few counts. V gene TRBV7-2 combines with J gene TRBJ2-3, with 16 nucleotides matching TRBD2. Trimming removed 7 bases from V and 2 bases from J; junction bases left unmatched: 12. Germline CDR1 reads SGHTA; CDR2 reads FQGNSA. This CDR3 contains 19 residues. The CDR3 region has the DNA TGTGCCAGCACCCCGGGACTAGCGGGAGGGCCACGCCTCACAGATACGCAGTATTTT. It translates to CASTPGLAGGPRLTDTQYF.

V is TRBV14 and J is TRBJ1-3; D is undetermined. V lost 8 bases, J lost 2 bases, and 19 bases lay in between. Per germline, CDR1 SGHDN and CDR2 FVKESK. This CDR3 has 16 amino acids. CDR3 amino acids: CASSFTAALTGNTIYF. CDR3 sequence (DNA): TGTGCCAGCTCCTTTACGGCAGCTCTTACTGGAAACACCATATATTTT.

Regarding this clonotype: It may be a read error: a sequence one base away is much more abundant. The chain employs TRBV3-1 and TRBJ2-7; TRBD1 is a possible D gene (6 bases). Germline CDR1 LGHDT, CDR2 YNNKEL (reference sequence). This CDR3 has 16 amino acids. CDR3 region: CAGSQYLQGVSYEQYF. The DNA of the CDR3 is TGTGCCGGCAGCCAATATTTACAGGGAGTCTCCTACGAGCAGTACTTC.

J is TRBJ2-5 and V is TRBV4-2; TRBD2 might be the D (6 bases). The J call may not be correct, given that the DNA end is closer to TRBJ2-7. The germline V gene has CDR1 LGHNA and CDR2 YNFKEQ. The CDR3 length is 14 residues. CDR3 sequence (DNA): TGTGCCACGGGAGAGGCATACGAAGGGGACGAGCAGTACTTC. Its protein is CATGEAYEGDEQYF.

The chain uses TRBV28 and TRBJ2-5, with 12 bases that match TRBD2. The DNA end favors TRBJ2-7, so the J call may be wrong. Per the germline V gene, CDR1 is MDHEN and CDR2 is SYDVKM. The CDR3 spans 16 residues. The CDR3 coding sequence is TGTGCCAGCAGTTTCGGGCGGGGACTAGCGGGCTACGAGCAGTACTTC. Translation gives CASSFGRGLAGYEQYF.

To note about this clonotype: Being one base from a much bigger clone, this may be a read error. This rearrangement joins TRBV10-3 to TRBJ2-1; possible D gene TRBD2, 6 bases. The CDR3 runs 18 residues. The germline gives CDR1 ENHRY, CDR2 SYGVKD. Trimming left V 3 bases short and J 0 bases short, with 18 bases between. DNA for the CDR3: TGTGCCATCAGTGACTCTGGAGGGACGGGACGCTCCTACAATGAGCAGTTCTTC. Translated: CAISDSGGTGRSYNEQFF.